This TCR beta chain was identified in a study of OX40 agonist ivuxolimab in advanced cancers. About the study: There were three patients with partial responses, one having hepatocellular carcinoma and two cutaneous melanoma.

Worth noting for this clone: The antigen remains undetermined.

V shed 6 bases and J shed 2 bases, with 14 bases lying between them. The CDR3 has 16 residues. Germline CDR1 is LNHDA and CDR2 is SQIVND (reference sequence). Blood sampling was done at baseline, cycle 4 day 1, and cycle 7 day 1. Here immunoSEQ multiplex PCR was the method, and the copy in TCRdb shows in-frame clones only, minus some. The sample holds about 55,000 clones, 77% seen once. Study results and limitations: Partly responding patients at 0.1-3.0 mg/kg showed some of the smallest clonal expansion.

This receptor was taken from an adult with an advanced solid tumor such as melanoma, head and neck, liver or kidney cancer. The genes are TRBV19 and TRBJ2-6; TRBD2 is a possible D gene (7 bases). The sample in question was CD4+ or CD8+ T cells sorted from blood, obtained in a trial of the OX40 agonist ivuxolimab. CDR3 nucleotides: TGTGCCAGTAGCATTAGGGGGGGCACTGGGGCCAACGTCCTGACTTTC. Amino acids: CASSIRGGTGANVLTF.